In its sample, the clone carrying this T cell receptor (beta chain) was seen once. Its antigen is as yet unknown. The entry originates in a study of cytomegalovirus exposure and HLA in healthy donors. Study background: There were 117 million unique TCR beta sequences, drawn from roughly 200 million T cells, in an earlier analysis.

Findings and caveats of the study: In a later analysis, CMV-associated beta chains were mostly HLA-associated, it appeared.

The PCR had 60 Vbeta and 13 Jbeta primers. In the original workflow: Approximately 79 million unique TCR beta chains, roughly 11 million of them shared, were counted by a later analysis. The assay was immunoSEQ multiplex PCR, and TCRdb's table has in-frame clones only and misses some. V, J and clone size are taken as reported in that table, and D and trimming were inferred from the DNA itself. The repertoire consists of 150,000 or so clones, with 80% occurring once and the leading ten covering approximately 15%. The length of the CDR3 is 16 residues. Germline V gives CDR1 SGHTA, CDR2 FQGNSA. V was clipped by 4 bases and J by 2 bases; unmatched bases: 11.

The chain employs TRBV7-2 and TRBJ2-7; 7 bases line up with TRBD2. This receptor was obtained from a woman in her 40s in good health and CMV-seronegative. Specimen: PBMCs. The CDR3 sequence is CASSSLTSERPYEQYF. In DNA form, the CDR3 reads TGTGCCAGCAGCTCCCTAACTAGCGAGAGACCCTACGAGCAGTACTTC. The full variable domain, in which reference TRBV7-2 and TRBJ2-7 provide the parts outside the CDR3, is GAGVSQSPSNKVTEKGKDVELRCDPISGHTALYWYRQSLGQGLEFLIYFQGNSAPDKSGLPSDRFSAERTGGSVSTLTIQRTQQEDSAVYLCASSSLTSERPYEQYFGPGTRLTVT.